What follows are 7 T cell receptor beta chains derived from one specimen sequenced in a study of beta chain features in type 1 diabetes (dated by TCRdb to 2017 to 2018). Library method: the immunoSEQ multiplex PCR assay. The entire isolated RNA was reverse transcribed using the High Capacity cDNA Reverse Transcription Kit, and thus expressed TCRB transcripts were sequenced. TCRdb holds this immuneACCESS table with in-frame rearrangements only. Some clones are missing; in checked studies, unresolved V genes explain under half, and the rest has no known cause. Counted in this sample were about half a million clones; 25% to 35% of them appeared once. Together, the top ten hold more than 0.055% of the sample. Source material: naive CD4+ T cells from blood. The cell subset or site label on this specimen signifies: true naive CD4+ T cells. These receptors came from a man in his late teens or twenties in good health.

This chain connects TRBV15 to TRBJ2-2; 11 bases map to TRBD1. This CDR3 region has 16 residues. Unmatched junction bases numbered 3, after V lost 3 bases and J lost 3 bases. Per the germline V gene, CDR1 is LNHNV and CDR2 is YYDKDF (reference sequence). The CDR3 sequence: CATSREDRGHTGELFF. Here the CDR3 DNA reads TGTGCCACCAGCAGGGAGGACAGGGGGCACACCGGGGAGCTGTTTTTT. Full variable domain (remainder filled in from reference TRBV15 and TRBJ2-2): DAMVIQNPRYQVTQFGKPVTLSCSQTLNHNVMYWYQQKSSQAPKLLFHYYDKDFNNEADTPDNFQSRRPNTSFCFLDIRSPGLGDTAMYLCATSREDRGHTGELFFGEGSRLTVL.

This clone was counted a few times. This chain links TRBV30 with TRBJ2-3; tentative D call: TRBD2 (5 bases). The CDR3 contains 11 residues. Per the germline V gene, CDR1 is GTSNPN and CDR2 is SVGIG (reference sequence). CDR3 sequence reads: CGARGTDTQYF. The CDR3 region has the DNA TGTGGGGCGCGGGGCACAGATACGCAGTATTTT.

The chain employs TRBV2 and TRBJ1-1; TRBD1 might be the D (5 bases). Deletions cut 11 bases from V and 2 bases from J, with 15 bases between. CDR1 and CDR2 (germline): SNHLY, FYNNEI. This CDR3 has 13 amino acids. The CDR3 DNA reads TGTGCCCTTAGGAGACAGTTCAACACTGAAGCTTTCTTT. Translation gives CALRRQFNTEAFF.

V usage is TRBV7-2 and J usage is TRBJ2-7; TRBD1 matches 7 bases. Unmatched junction bases numbered 5, after V lost 0 bases and J lost 0 bases. Germline CDR1 and CDR2: SGHTA and FQGNSA. CDR3 length equals 16 residues. CDR3 nucleotide sequence: TGTGCCAGCAGCTTAGCCCTGGACAGGAGCTCCTACGAGCAGTACTTC. Encoded protein: CASSLALDRSSYEQYF.

Only a few counts were recorded for this clone. This chain joins TRBV13 and TRBJ1-4; TRBD1 aligns across 9 bases. Trimming removed 5 bases from V and 3 bases from J; junction bases left unmatched: 7. Germline CDR1 reads PRHDT; CDR2 reads FYEKMQ (reference sequence). CDR3 length: 16 amino acids. This CDR3 is CASSDKDRGSNEKLFF. CDR3 bases: TGTGCCAGCAGCGACAAGGACAGGGGATCTAATGAAAAACTGTTTTTT.

The genes are TRBV30 and TRBJ2-3, with 10 bases that match TRBD2. The CDR3 contains 16 residues. V shed 2 bases and J 0 bases; nucleotides not matched to a gene: 5. Looked up from germline, CDR1 is GTSNPN and CDR2 is SVGIG (reference sequence). The CDR3 bases are TGTGCCTGGAGTCCAGGACTAGCGGCTAGCACAGATACGCAGTATTTT. Translating it yields CAWSPGLAASTDTQYF.

V is TRBV7-2 and J is TRBJ2-1; D remains ambiguous. The CDR3 loop spans 14 amino acids. V dropped 3 bases and J dropped 6 bases, with 12 bases sitting between them. The germline gives CDR1 SGHTA, CDR2 FQGNSA. CDR3 residues: CASSFSPSLNEQFF. CDR3 DNA: TGTGCCAGCAGCTTTTCGCCGTCTCTCAATGAGCAGTTCTTC.